This TCR beta chain was obtained from a study of OX40 agonist ivuxolimab in advanced cancers. The data were produced by immunoSEQ multiplex PCR, yet TCRdb's version contains in-frame clones alone and is incomplete. The sample has 25,000 to 35,000 clones; around nine tenths are singletons. Blood specimens came from baseline, cycle 4 day 1, and cycle 7 day 1. The sequence was obtained from an adult with an advanced solid tumor such as melanoma, head and neck, liver or kidney cancer. The source was CD4+ or CD8+ T cells sorted from blood, collected in a trial of the OX40 agonist ivuxolimab.

CDR3 DNA sequence: TGTGCCAGCAGTGCTTTGGACAGCTACGAGCAGTACTTC. Translation: CASSALDSYEQYF. The chain combines TRBV6-1 with TRBJ2-7; possibly TRBD1 for D (6 bases). The CDR3 has 13 residues. Trimming pared 4 bases from V and 3 bases from J, leaving 10 bases between. The germline gives CDR1 MNHNS, CDR2 SASEGT.